This TCR beta chain emerged from a study of shared clonotypes between healthy human individuals. The CDR3 sequence is 10 residues long. V lost 1 base and J lost 9, with 6 bases in between. In germline, CDR1 is SQVTM, CDR2 ANQGSEA. TCRdb keeps only in-frame clones here, not all; method: immunoSEQ multiplex PCR. The data show 2 million to 3 million clones, approximately 93% seen once. This clone was observed a few times. This TCR derives from a man aged 18 to 30 in good health. Some clones in this sample may be carry-over from other donors' samples. Sequencing input: naive CD4+ T cells from PBMCs. Subset of the sample: CD45RA+ positively selected. The chain carries TRBV29-1 and TRBJ2-5; unclear D gene. The CDR3, as DNA: TGCAGCGTTGAAGCTCTGGCCCAGTACTTC. Amino acids: CSVEALAQYF.